This T cell receptor beta chain emerged from a study of spatial heterogeneity in lung cancer. In the study overall: Each time, sequencing found more beta-chain sequences than alpha-chain sequences. Raw-read counts averaged over ten per unique TCR and UMI combination.

TCRdb reanalysed the 5' RACE reads using MiXCR and keeps one entry per CDR3 protein. The sample consists of roughly 7,800 distinct CDR3 sequences, around 15% of them appearing once. The time point is: sample taken at primary tumor resection. The sequenced material consisted of unsorted whole RNA from tumor, nontumor lung or frozen PBMC. Germline loops: CDR1 SGHDT, CDR2 YYEEEE. The CDR3 spans 14 residues. Deletions cut 1 base from V and 1 base from J, with 8 bases between. This clonotype appeared a few times. The chain is built from TRBV5-6 and TRBJ1-1; D call uncertain. This sequence originates from a male donor with early-stage non-small cell lung cancer. Here the sequenced sample was normal lung tissue next to the tumor, taken at surgery. The CDR3 DNA reads TGTGCCAGCAGCTTGTTTCAGAAGAACACTGAAGCTTTCTTT. As protein: CASSLFQKNTEAFF.